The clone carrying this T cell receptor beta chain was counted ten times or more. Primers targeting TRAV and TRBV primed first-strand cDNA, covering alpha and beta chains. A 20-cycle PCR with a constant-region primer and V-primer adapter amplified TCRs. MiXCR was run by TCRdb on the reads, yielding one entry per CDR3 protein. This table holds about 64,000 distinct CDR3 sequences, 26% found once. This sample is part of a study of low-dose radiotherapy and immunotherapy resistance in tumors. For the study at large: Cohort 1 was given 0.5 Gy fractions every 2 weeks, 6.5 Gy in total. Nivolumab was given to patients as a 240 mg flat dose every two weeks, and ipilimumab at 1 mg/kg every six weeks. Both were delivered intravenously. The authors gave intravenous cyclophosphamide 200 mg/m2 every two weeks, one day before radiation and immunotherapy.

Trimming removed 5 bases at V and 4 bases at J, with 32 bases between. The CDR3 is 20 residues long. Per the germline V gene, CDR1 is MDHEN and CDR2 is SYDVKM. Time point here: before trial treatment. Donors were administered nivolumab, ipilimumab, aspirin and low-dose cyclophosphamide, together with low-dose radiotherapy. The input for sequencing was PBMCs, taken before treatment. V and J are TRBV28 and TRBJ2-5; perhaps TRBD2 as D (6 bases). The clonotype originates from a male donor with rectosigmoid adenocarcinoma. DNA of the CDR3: TGTGCCAGCAGTATAGGGGCCCAGCGGGTCTTTTCGCTGAGAATAGAGACCCAGTACTTC. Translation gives CASSIGAQRVFSLRIETQYF.